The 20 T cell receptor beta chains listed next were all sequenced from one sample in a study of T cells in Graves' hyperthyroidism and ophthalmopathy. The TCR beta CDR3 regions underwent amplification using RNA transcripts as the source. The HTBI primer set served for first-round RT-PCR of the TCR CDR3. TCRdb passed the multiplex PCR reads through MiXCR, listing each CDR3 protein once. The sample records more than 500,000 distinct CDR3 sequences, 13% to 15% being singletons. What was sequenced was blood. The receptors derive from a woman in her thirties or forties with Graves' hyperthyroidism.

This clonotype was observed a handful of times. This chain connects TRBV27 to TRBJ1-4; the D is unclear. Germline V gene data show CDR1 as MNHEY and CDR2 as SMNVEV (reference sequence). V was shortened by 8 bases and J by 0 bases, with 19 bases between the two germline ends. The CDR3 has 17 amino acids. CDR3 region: CASPSPLRAATNEKLFF. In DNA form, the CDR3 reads TGTGCCAGCCCTTCCCCCCTACGGGCAGCAACTAATGAAAAACTGTTTTTT.

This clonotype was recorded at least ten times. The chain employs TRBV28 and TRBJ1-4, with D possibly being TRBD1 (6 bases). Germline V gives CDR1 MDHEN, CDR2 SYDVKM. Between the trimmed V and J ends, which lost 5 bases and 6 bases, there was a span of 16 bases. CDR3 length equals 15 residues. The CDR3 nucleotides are TGTGCCAGCAGTCTTAATCAGGGGTTCGATGAAAAACTGTTTTTT. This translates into CASSLNQGFDEKLFF.

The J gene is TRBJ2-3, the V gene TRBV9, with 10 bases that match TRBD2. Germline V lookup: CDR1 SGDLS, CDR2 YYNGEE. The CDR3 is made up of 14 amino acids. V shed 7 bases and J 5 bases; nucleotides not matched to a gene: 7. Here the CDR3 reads CASASGSGQDTQYF. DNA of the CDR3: TGTGCCAGCGCTAGCGGGAGTGGTCAAGATACGCAGTATTTT.

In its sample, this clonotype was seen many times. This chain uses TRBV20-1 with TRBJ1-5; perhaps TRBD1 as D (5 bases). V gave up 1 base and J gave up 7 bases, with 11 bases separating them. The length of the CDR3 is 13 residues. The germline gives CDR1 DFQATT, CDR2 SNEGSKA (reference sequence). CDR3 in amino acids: CSARVQGRQPQHF. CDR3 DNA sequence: TGCAGTGCTAGAGTGCAGGGCAGGCAGCCCCAGCATTTT.

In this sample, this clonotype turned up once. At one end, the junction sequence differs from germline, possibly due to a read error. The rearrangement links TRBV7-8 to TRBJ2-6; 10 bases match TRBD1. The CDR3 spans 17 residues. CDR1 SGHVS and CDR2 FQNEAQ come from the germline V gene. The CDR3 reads CASGQDRGPTGANVLTF. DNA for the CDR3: TGTGCCAGCGGCCAAGACAGGGGGCCGACTGGGGCCAACGTCCTGACTTTT.

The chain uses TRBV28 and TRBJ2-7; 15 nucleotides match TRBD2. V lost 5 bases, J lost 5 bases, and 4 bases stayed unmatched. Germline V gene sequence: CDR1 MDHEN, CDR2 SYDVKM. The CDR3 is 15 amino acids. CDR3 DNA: TGTGCCAGCAGTAGAGGACTAGCGGGAGGGAACGAGCAGTACTTC. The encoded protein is CASSRGLAGGNEQYF.

The CDR3: CASSEARSGRALETQYF. CDR3 DNA sequence: TGTGCCAGCAGTGAAGCGCGAAGCGGGAGGGCCTTAGAGACCCAGTACTTC. This chain joins TRBV6-1 and TRBJ2-5; 10 bases agree with TRBD2. With V trimmed by 0 bases and J by 4 bases, 8 bases remained unmatched. CDR3 size: 17 residues. Germline lookup yields CDR1 MNHNS and CDR2 SASEGT.

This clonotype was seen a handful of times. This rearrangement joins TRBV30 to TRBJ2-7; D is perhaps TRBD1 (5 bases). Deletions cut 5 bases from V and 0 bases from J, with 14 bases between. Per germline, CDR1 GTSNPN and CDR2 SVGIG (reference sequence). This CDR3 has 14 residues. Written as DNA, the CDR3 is TGTGCCTGGGACCAGGGCCCGAGCTCCTACGAGCAGTACTTC. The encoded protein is CAWDQGPSSYEQYF.

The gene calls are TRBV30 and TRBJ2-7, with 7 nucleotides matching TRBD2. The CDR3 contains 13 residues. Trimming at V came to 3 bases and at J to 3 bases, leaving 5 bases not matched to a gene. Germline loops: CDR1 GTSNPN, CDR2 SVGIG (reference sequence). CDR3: CAWSLGGGYEQYF. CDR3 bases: TGTGCCTGGAGCCTGGGGGGGGGCTACGAGCAGTACTTC.

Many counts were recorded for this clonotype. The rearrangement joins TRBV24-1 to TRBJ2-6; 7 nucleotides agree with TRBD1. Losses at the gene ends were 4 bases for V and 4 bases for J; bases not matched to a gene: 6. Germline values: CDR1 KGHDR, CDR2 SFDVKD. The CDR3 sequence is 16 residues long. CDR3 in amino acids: CATSDWTGPGANVLTF. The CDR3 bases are TGTGCCACCAGTGACTGGACAGGCCCGGGGGCCAACGTCCTGACTTTC.

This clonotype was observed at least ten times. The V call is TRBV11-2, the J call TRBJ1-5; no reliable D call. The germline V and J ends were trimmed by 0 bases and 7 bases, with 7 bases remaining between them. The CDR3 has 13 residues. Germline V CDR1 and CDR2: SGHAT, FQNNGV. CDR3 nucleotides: TGTGCCAGCAGCTTAGACTTGGCGCAGCCCCAGCATTTT. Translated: CASSLDLAQPQHF.

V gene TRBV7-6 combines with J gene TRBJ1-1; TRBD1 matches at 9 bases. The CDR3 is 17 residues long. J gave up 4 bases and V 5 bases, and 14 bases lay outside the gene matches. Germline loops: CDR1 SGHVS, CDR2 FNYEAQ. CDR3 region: CASSEWGQGVRSTEAFF. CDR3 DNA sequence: TGTGCCAGCAGCGAGTGGGGACAGGGAGTTCGGAGCACTGAAGCTTTCTTT.

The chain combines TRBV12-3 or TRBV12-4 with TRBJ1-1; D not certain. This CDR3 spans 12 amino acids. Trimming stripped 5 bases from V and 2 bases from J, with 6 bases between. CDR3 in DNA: TGTGCCAGCAGTACACACAACACTGAAGCTTTCTTT. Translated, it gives CASSTHNTEAFF.

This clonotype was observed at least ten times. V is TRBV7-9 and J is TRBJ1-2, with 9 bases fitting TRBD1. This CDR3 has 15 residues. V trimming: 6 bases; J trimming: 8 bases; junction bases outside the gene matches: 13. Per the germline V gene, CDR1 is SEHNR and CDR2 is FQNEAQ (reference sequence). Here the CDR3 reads CASRPRQGEIRGYTF. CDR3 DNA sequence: TGTGCCAGCAGACCCCGACAGGGGGAGATTAGGGGCTACACCTTC.

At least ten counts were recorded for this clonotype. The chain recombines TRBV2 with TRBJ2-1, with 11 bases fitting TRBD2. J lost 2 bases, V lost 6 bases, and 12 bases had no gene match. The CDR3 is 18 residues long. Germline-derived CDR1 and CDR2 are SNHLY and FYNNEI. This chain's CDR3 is CASSPLAGAEIPYNEQFF. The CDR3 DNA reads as TGTGCCAGCAGCCCACTAGCGGGAGCTGAGATCCCCTACAATGAGCAGTTCTTC. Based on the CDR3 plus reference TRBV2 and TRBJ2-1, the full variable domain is EPEVTQTPSHQVTQMGQEVILRCVPISNHLYFYWYRQILGQKVEFLVSFYNNEISEKSEIFDDQFSVERPDGSNFTLKIRSTKLEDSAMYFCASSPLAGAEIPYNEQFFGPGTRLTVL.

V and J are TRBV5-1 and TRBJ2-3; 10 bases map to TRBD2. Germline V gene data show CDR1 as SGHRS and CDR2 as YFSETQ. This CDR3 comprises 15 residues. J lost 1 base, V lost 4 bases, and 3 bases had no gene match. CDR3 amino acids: CASSRGTSGTDTQYF. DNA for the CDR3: TGCGCCAGCAGCCGAGGGACTAGCGGCACAGATACGCAGTATTTT.

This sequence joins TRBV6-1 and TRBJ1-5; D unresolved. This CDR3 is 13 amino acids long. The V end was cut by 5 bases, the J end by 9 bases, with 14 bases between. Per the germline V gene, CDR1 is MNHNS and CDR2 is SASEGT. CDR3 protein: CASSSSRTTPQHF. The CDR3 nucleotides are TGTGCCAGCAGTTCCTCGAGGACGACGCCCCAGCATTTT.

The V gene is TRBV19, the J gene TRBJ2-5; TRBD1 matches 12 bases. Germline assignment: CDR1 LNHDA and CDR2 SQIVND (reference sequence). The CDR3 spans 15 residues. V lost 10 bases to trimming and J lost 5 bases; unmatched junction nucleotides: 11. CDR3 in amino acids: CANSRGQGAGETQYF. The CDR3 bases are TGTGCCAATAGCCGGGGACAGGGGGCGGGTGAGACCCAGTACTTC.

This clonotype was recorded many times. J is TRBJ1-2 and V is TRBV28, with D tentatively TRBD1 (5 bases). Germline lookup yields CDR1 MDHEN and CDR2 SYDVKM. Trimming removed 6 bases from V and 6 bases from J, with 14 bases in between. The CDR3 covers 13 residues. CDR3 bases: TGTGCCAGCAGCCTTCCAGGGAGAAATGGCTACACCTTC. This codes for CASSLPGRNGYTF.

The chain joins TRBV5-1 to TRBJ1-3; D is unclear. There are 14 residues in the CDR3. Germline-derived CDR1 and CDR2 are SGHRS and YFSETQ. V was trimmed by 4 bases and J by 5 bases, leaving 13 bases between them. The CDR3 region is CASSGSGGRNTIYF. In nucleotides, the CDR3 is TGCGCCAGCAGCGGGTCAGGTGGCCGAAACACCATATATTTT.